This T cell receptor beta chain was profiled in a study of blood T cell repertoires in COVID-19. The trim removed 2 bases at V and 6 bases at J, leaving 8 bases unmatched. CDR1 is SGHTA and CDR2 is FQGNSA in the germline V gene. CDR3 length: 16 residues. The authors' processing: Researchers report that nucleated cell counts were estimated from reference gene primer amplification. Here immunoSEQ multiplex PCR was the method, and the copy in TCRdb shows in-frame clones only, minus some. D and trimming come from the DNA, and the V and J calls and clone size come from that table. The table includes 40,000 or so clones, about 79% detected once. This clone was counted once.

The specimen was peripheral blood. The TCR comes from a human donor with acute or convalescent COVID-19. The donor label of this sample is uncertain. This chain uses TRBV7-2 with TRBJ1-1, with 11 bases identical to TRBD1. CDR3 amino acids: CASSLRGTGGSSEAFF. The CDR3 DNA follows: TGTGCCAGCAGCTTAAGGGGGACAGGGGGGTCTTCTGAAGCTTTCTTT.